Following are 13 T cell receptor beta chains from one sample sequenced in a study of T cell responses to AZD1222 COVID-19 vaccine. The method was immunoSEQ multiplex PCR; TCRdb's version includes in-frame clones alone and lacks a portion of them. Among 40,000 to 55,000 clones listed, less than 95% were seen once. The specimen was peripheral blood, collected 28 days after the second AZD1222 dose. Every receptor here comes from an adult who received the AZD1222 COVID-19 vaccine.

The chain has TRBV6-5 and TRBJ2-5; tentatively, D is TRBD1 or TRBD2 (6 bases each). The CDR3 is 15 amino acids. Germline values: CDR1 MNHEY, CDR2 SVGAGI. V was clipped by 5 bases and J by 3 bases, with 16 bases between them. CDR3 sequence (DNA): TGTGCCAGCAGTCGAGGGTCGGGGGCGGAAGAGACCCAGTACTTC. Translation gives CASSRGSGAEETQYF.

J is TRBJ1-6 and V is TRBV3-1 (or the pseudogene TRBV3-2); D is unresolved. The CDR3 consists of 14 residues. V gave up 1 base and J gave up 2 bases, with 3 bases separating them. Germline V gene lookup returns CDR1 LGHDT and CDR2 YNNKEL (reference sequence). The CDR3: CASSQGTYNSPLHF. The CDR3 bases are TGTGCCAGCAGCCAAGGTACCTATAATTCACCCCTCCACTTT.

This clone was seen only a few times. The chain uses TRBV6-2 or TRBV6-3 and TRBJ2-5, with 9 bases fitting TRBD2. This CDR3 has 15 residues. J was trimmed by 5 bases and V by 2 bases; bases with no gene match: 6. Germline CDR1 reads MNHEY; CDR2 reads SVGEGT. CDR3 protein: CASSYKSGGFETQYF. The CDR3 bases are TGTGCCAGCAGTTACAAAAGCGGGGGGTTTGAGACCCAGTACTTC.

The rearrangement uses TRBV4-2 and TRBJ2-3; possibly TRBD1 or TRBD2 for D (6 bases each). The CDR3 runs to 20 residues. In germline, CDR1 is LGHNA, CDR2 YNFKEQ. V was clipped by 1 base and J by 0 bases, with 23 bases between them. DNA of the CDR3: TGTGCCAGCAGCCAAGCGCGGCTTGGACGGGGGCCCGTTAGCACAGATACGCAGTATTTT. Its protein product is CASSQARLGRGPVSTDTQYF.

This chain links TRBV2 with TRBJ2-6; TRBD1 aligns across 9 bases. Germline V gene data show CDR1 as SNHLY and CDR2 as FYNNEI. After removal of 6 bases from V and 4 bases from J, the junction contained 4 bases not matched to a gene. CDR3 length: 15 residues. This CDR3 reads CASSGQGQGANVLTF. The DNA of the CDR3 is TGTGCCAGCAGCGGACAGGGGCAGGGGGCCAACGTCCTGACTTTC.

The rearrangement uses TRBV3-1 (or the pseudogene TRBV3-2) and TRBJ2-7; D may match TRBD1 or TRBD2 (6 bases each). The CDR3 has 17 residues. Per the germline V gene, CDR1 is LGHDT and CDR2 is YNNKEL (reference sequence). CDR3 sequence: CPTSQDQSGRGGYEQYF. In DNA form, the CDR3 reads TGTCCCACCAGCCAAGACCAAAGCGGCAGGGGAGGCTACGAGCAGTACTTC.

V gene TRBV7-9 combines with J gene TRBJ2-7; 11 bases match TRBD1. Germline V gives CDR1 SEHNR, CDR2 FQNEAQ (reference sequence). Losses at the gene ends were 0 bases for V and 2 bases for J; bases not matched to a gene: 3. This CDR3 has 16 residues. The CDR3 bases are TGTGCCAGCAGCTTAGCGGGGGGACAGGGGGCCTACGAGCAGTACTTC. It is translated as CASSLAGGQGAYEQYF.

J is TRBJ2-7 and V is TRBV9; perhaps TRBD2 as D (7 bases). The ends were cut back, 5 bases at V and 0 bases at J, with 12 bases in the middle. Germline lookup yields CDR1 SGDLS and CDR2 YYNGEE. This CDR3 is built from 14 residues. This CDR3 is CASRRGGSSYEQYF. The DNA for the CDR3 is TGTGCCAGCAGACGCGGGGGCAGCTCCTACGAGCAGTACTTC.

The V and J genes are TRBV4-2 and TRBJ1-5, with D unclear. The CDR3 sequence is 19 residues long. V was shortened by 0 bases and J by 0 bases, with 18 bases between the two germline ends. Germline CDR1 is LGHNA and CDR2 is YNFKEQ. CDR3 bases: TGTGCCAGCAGCCAAGACCCAACAGATTCATTCAATAGCAATCAGCCCCAGCATTTT. Translation: CASSQDPTDSFNSNQPQHF.

The chain joins TRBV4-3 to TRBJ1-2, with 12 bases that match TRBD1. Germline loops: CDR1 LGHNA, CDR2 YSLEER. The CDR3 contains 16 residues. V was pared by 3 bases and J by 3 bases, with 5 bases of the junction left unmatched. Here the CDR3 DNA reads TGCGCCAGCAGCCAGTCCGGGACAGGGGGCGACTATGGCTACACCTTC. Its translation: CASSQSGTGGDYGYTF.

This chain links TRBV5-4 with TRBJ2-5; 8 positions match TRBD2. CDR1 and CDR2 from the germline V gene are SGHNT and YYREEE (reference sequence). CDR3 length: 15 residues. J was trimmed by 5 bases and V by 0 bases; bases with no gene match: 6. CDR3 protein: CASSLVGSGDETQYF. In DNA form, the CDR3 reads TGTGCCAGCAGCTTGGTGGGTAGCGGGGATGAGACCCAGTACTTC.

The chain has TRBV10-1 and TRBJ1-1; 10 nucleotides agree with TRBD1. V was clipped by 7 bases and J by 4 bases; unmatched bases: 18. The CDR3 is made up of 18 amino acids. Germline CDR1 WNHNN, CDR2 SYGVQD (reference sequence). The CDR3 region has the DNA TGCGCCAGCAAAGTCCTCCGGGACAGGGGAAGGGTAAGCACTGAAGCTTTCTTT. Translated, it gives CASKVLRDRGRVSTEAFF.

The V call is TRBV7-2, the J call TRBJ2-1, with 15 bases matching TRBD2. Germline CDR1 and CDR2: SGHTA and FQGNSA. This CDR3 has 17 amino acids. V shed 4 bases, J shed 2 bases, and the junction held 3 bases outside the gene matches. The CDR3 here is CASSSGLAGGPYNEQFF. The CDR3, as DNA: TGTGCCAGCAGCTCGGGACTAGCGGGGGGCCCCTACAATGAGCAGTTCTTC.